The clone carrying this T cell receptor beta chain was seen a single time. The assay was run at deep level. For every subset, genomic DNA was evenly distributed across several immunoSEQ plates. Clones were sequenced by immunoSEQ multiplex PCR, and TCRdb holds only the in-frame ones, with some missing. The table has about 450,000 clones, 70% to 85% seen once. The CDR3 consists of 14 residues. Germline-derived CDR1 and CDR2 are ENHRY and SYGVKD. V was shortened by 0 bases and J by 5 bases, with 8 bases between the two germline ends. This specimen comes from a study of shared clonotypes between healthy human individuals.

The chain couples TRBV10-3 to TRBJ2-1; no reliable D call. The sequenced sample consisted of PBMCs. The receptor was isolated from a middle-aged woman in good health. Some clones in this sample may be carry-over from other donors' samples. The CDR3 is CAISESRTDNEQFF. DNA for the CDR3: TGTGCCATCAGTGAGTCGAGGACCGACAATGAGCAGTTCTTC.